A selection of T cell receptor beta chains follows, all from one sample in a study of cytomegalovirus exposure and HLA in healthy donors. Here immunoSEQ multiplex PCR was the method, and the copy in TCRdb shows in-frame clones only, minus some. The sample holds some 140,000 clones, about 80% seen once. Sequences were obtained from PBMCs. These receptors all stem from a man aged 25-45 years in good health and CMV-seronegative. Both conserved end residues are part of each CDR3. The order of the fields is D gene, clone size, V gene, CDR3 length, J gene, CDR3 protein, CDR3 DNA. A D gene is named only where the DNA matches it firmly. Expanded clones get a size class; other rows say once, few or many, or leave the size out.

D gene: .
clone size: few
V gene: TRBV5-1
CDR3 length: 12
J gene: TRBJ2-3
CDR3 protein: CASSISLSTQYF
CDR3 DNA: TGCGCCAGCAGCATCTCACTTTCTACGCAGTATTTT

D gene: .
clone size: .
V gene: TRBV4-1
CDR3 length: 14
J gene: TRBJ1-1
CDR3 protein: CASSQDAGRRGAFF
CDR3 DNA: TGCGCCAGCAGCCAAGACGCGGGCAGGCGGGGAGCTTTCTTT

D gene: .
clone size: few
V gene: TRBV25-1
CDR3 length: 12
J gene: TRBJ1-1
CDR3 protein: CASRRVNTEAFF
CDR3 DNA: TGTGCCAGCAGACGGGTGAACACTGAAGCTTTCTTT

D gene: .
clone size: .
V gene: TRBV27
CDR3 length: 13
J gene: TRBJ1-1
CDR3 protein: CASSLRENTEAFF
CDR3 DNA: TGTGCCAGCAGCCTCAGGGAGAACACTGAAGCTTTCTTT

D gene: .
clone size: .
V gene: TRBV6-5
CDR3 length: 13
J gene: TRBJ2-7
CDR3 protein: CASSQGQYYEQYF
CDR3 DNA: TGTGCCAGCAGTCAAGGACAGTACTACGAGCAGTACTTC

D gene: .
clone size: once
V gene: TRBV27
CDR3 length: 15
J gene: TRBJ1-2
CDR3 protein: CASSLPPPGTYGYTF
CDR3 DNA: TGTGCCAGCAGTTTACCCCCCCCAGGCACCTATGGCTACACCTTC

D gene: .
clone size: .
V gene: TRBV18
CDR3 length: 14
J gene: TRBJ2-1
CDR3 protein: CASSRQPLGDEQFF
CDR3 DNA: TGTGCCAGCTCACGACAGCCCCTCGGTGATGAGCAGTTCTTC

D gene: TRBD2
clone size: .
V gene: TRBV5-1
CDR3 length: 15
J gene: TRBJ2-2
CDR3 protein: CAIRPLAGGTGELFF
CDR3 DNA: TGCGCCATCCGTCCCCTAGCGGGAGGCACCGGGGAGCTGTTTTTT

D gene: TRBD1
clone size: few
V gene: TRBV27
CDR3 length: 15
J gene: TRBJ2-3
CDR3 protein: CASRGQGARTDTQYF
CDR3 DNA: TGTGCCAGCAGGGGACAGGGGGCACGCACAGATACGCAGTATTTT

D gene: .
clone size: few
V gene: TRBV2
CDR3 length: 15
J gene: TRBJ2-1
CDR3 protein: CASSEYPSSYNEQFF
CDR3 DNA: TGTGCCAGCAGTGAATACCCCAGCTCCTACAATGAGCAGTTCTTC

D gene: TRBD2
clone size: .
V gene: TRBV9
CDR3 length: 11
J gene: TRBJ2-7
CDR3 protein: CASGRDYEQYF
CDR3 DNA: TGTGCCAGTGGGAGGGATTACGAGCAGTACTTC

D gene: .
clone size: .
V gene: TRBV6-6
CDR3 length: 14
J gene: TRBJ2-7
CDR3 protein: CASSLGSDSYEQYF
CDR3 DNA: TGTGCCAGCAGTCTGGGTAGCGACTCCTACGAGCAGTACTTC

D gene: TRBD2
clone size: .
V gene: TRBV6-4
CDR3 length: 14
J gene: TRBJ2-3
CDR3 protein: CASSVAGGPDTQYF
CDR3 DNA: TGTGCCAGCAGTGTAGCGGGAGGGCCAGATACGCAGTATTTT

D gene: .
clone size: .
V gene: TRBV4-3
CDR3 length: 15
J gene: TRBJ2-2
CDR3 protein: CASSQGLTTGGELFF
CDR3 DNA: TGCGCCAGCAGCCAGGGACTTACCACTGGGGGGGAGCTGTTTTTT

D gene: TRBD1
clone size: .
V gene: TRBV19
CDR3 length: 19
J gene: TRBJ2-1
CDR3 protein: CASRGYRGSGKSSYNEQFF
CDR3 DNA: TGTGCCAGTAGGGGGTACAGGGGGAGCGGCAAGAGCTCCTACAATGAGCAGTTCTTC

D gene: .
clone size: .
V gene: TRBV19
CDR3 length: 14
J gene: TRBJ2-2
CDR3 protein: CASSIQGNTGELFF
CDR3 DNA: TGTGCCAGTAGTATCCAGGGAAACACCGGGGAGCTGTTTTTT

D gene: .
clone size: .
V gene: TRBV7-9
CDR3 length: 13
J gene: TRBJ1-1
CDR3 protein: CASSAQGNTEAFF
CDR3 DNA: TGTGCCAGCAGCGCTCAGGGGAACACTGAAGCTTTCTTT

D gene: TRBD1
clone size: .
V gene: TRBV28
CDR3 length: 15
J gene: TRBJ2-5
CDR3 protein: CASRPGQNTIGTQYF
CDR3 DNA: TGTGCCAGCAGGCCGGGACAGAATACCATTGGGACCCAGTACTTC

D gene: TRBD2
clone size: .
V gene: TRBV7-9
CDR3 length: 17
J gene: TRBJ2-5
CDR3 protein: CSSSWALTSGSEETQYF
CDR3 DNA: TGTTCCAGCAGCTGGGCATTGACTAGCGGGAGTGAAGAGACCCAGTACTTC

D gene: .
clone size: .
V gene: TRBV7-8
CDR3 length: 11
J gene: TRBJ2-7
CDR3 protein: CASVFAYEQYF
CDR3 DNA: TGTGCCAGCGTATTCGCCTACGAGCAGTACTTC

D gene: TRBD1
clone size: once
V gene: TRBV18
CDR3 length: 16
J gene: TRBJ1-6
CDR3 protein: CASSPPGAGGGSPLHF
CDR3 DNA: TGTGCCAGCTCACCACCGGGGGCAGGGGGCGGATCACCCCTCCACTTT

D gene: TRBD2
clone size: .
V gene: TRBV19
CDR3 length: 13
J gene: TRBJ2-4
CDR3 protein: CASTPSGRDIQYF
CDR3 DNA: TGTGCCAGTACCCCTAGCGGGAGGGACATTCAGTACTTC

D gene: .
clone size: .
V gene: TRBV27
CDR3 length: 13
J gene: TRBJ1-5
CDR3 protein: CATRRNSNQPQHF
CDR3 DNA: TGTGCCACCCGGAGGAATAGCAATCAGCCCCAGCATTTT

D gene: .
clone size: .
V gene: TRBV6-6
CDR3 length: 12
J gene: TRBJ2-3
CDR3 protein: CASSQYTDTQYF
CDR3 DNA: TGTGCCAGCAGTCAGTACACAGATACGCAGTATTTT

D gene: .
clone size: .
V gene: TRBV11-2
CDR3 length: 12
J gene: TRBJ1-1
CDR3 protein: CASSPTRNEAFF
CDR3 DNA: TGTGCCAGCAGCCCCACGAGGAATGAAGCTTTCTTT

D gene: TRBD2
clone size: .
V gene: TRBV7-2
CDR3 length: 13
J gene: TRBJ2-1
CDR3 protein: CASSSGLAEKQFF
CDR3 DNA: TGTGCCAGCAGCTCGGGACTAGCGGAAAAGCAGTTCTTC

D gene: .
clone size: .
V gene: TRBV7-8
CDR3 length: 15
J gene: TRBJ2-1
CDR3 protein: CASTPDFSAYNEQFF
CDR3 DNA: TGTGCCAGCACCCCGGATTTTAGCGCCTACAATGAGCAGTTCTTC

D gene: TRBD1
clone size: .
V gene: TRBV10-3
CDR3 length: 14
J gene: TRBJ2-7
CDR3 protein: CAISVGQEDYEQYF
CDR3 DNA: TGTGCCATCAGTGTGGGACAGGAGGACTACGAGCAGTACTTC

D gene: TRBD2
clone size: .
V gene: TRBV27
CDR3 length: 19
J gene: TRBJ2-5
CDR3 protein: CASVQSYGTSGKVRETQYF
CDR3 DNA: TGTGCCAGCGTTCAGTCATATGGTACTAGCGGGAAAGTCAGAGAGACCCAGTACTTC

D gene: .
clone size: .
V gene: TRBV7-9
CDR3 length: 12
J gene: TRBJ2-5
CDR3 protein: CSSQGAHETQYF
CDR3 DNA: TGTTCCAGTCAGGGCGCCCACGAGACCCAGTACTTC

D gene: TRBD2
clone size: .
V gene: TRBV29-1
CDR3 length: 14
J gene: TRBJ2-2
CDR3 protein: CSGHLAENTGELFF
CDR3 DNA: TGCAGCGGGCATCTAGCGGAGAACACCGGGGAGCTGTTTTTT

D gene: .
clone size: .
V gene: TRBV25-1
CDR3 length: 14
J gene: TRBJ2-5
CDR3 protein: CASSYTSSRETQYF
CDR3 DNA: TGTGCCAGCAGCTATACTAGCAGTCGAGAGACCCAGTACTTC

D gene: .
clone size: .
V gene: TRBV6-6
CDR3 length: 12
J gene: TRBJ1-5
CDR3 protein: CASSPDTQPQHF
CDR3 DNA: TGTGCCAGCAGCCCTGACACGCAGCCCCAGCATTTT

D gene: .
clone size: .
V gene: TRBV28
CDR3 length: 14
J gene: TRBJ2-1
CDR3 protein: CASSFPTRAGEQFF
CDR3 DNA: TGTGCCAGCAGTTTCCCGACTCGTGCGGGAGAGCAGTTCTTC

D gene: .
clone size: .
V gene: TRBV7-2
CDR3 length: 12
J gene: TRBJ2-7
CDR3 protein: CASSWRGGEQYF
CDR3 DNA: TGTGCCAGCAGTTGGAGAGGGGGCGAGCAGTACTTC

D gene: TRBD1
clone size: .
V gene: TRBV27
CDR3 length: 15
J gene: TRBJ1-1
CDR3 protein: CASRTNRGRETEAFF
CDR3 DNA: TGTGCCAGCAGAACAAACAGGGGGCGGGAAACTGAAGCTTTCTTT

D gene: TRBD2
clone size: .
V gene: TRBV28
CDR3 length: 18
J gene: TRBJ2-3
CDR3 protein: CASNSGGFSGRAVDTQYF
CDR3 DNA: TGTGCCAGCAATTCGGGTGGGTTTAGCGGGAGGGCCGTAGATACGCAGTATTTT

D gene: .
clone size: .
V gene: TRBV28
CDR3 length: 14
J gene: TRBJ1-3
CDR3 protein: CASSFRAFGNTIYF
CDR3 DNA: TGTGCCAGCAGTTTTAGAGCATTTGGAAACACCATATATTTT

D gene: .
clone size: few
V gene: TRBV10-1
CDR3 length: 18
J gene: TRBJ2-6
CDR3 protein: CASSAWGGALSGANVLTF
CDR3 DNA: TGCGCCAGCAGTGCCTGGGGGGGGGCCCTCTCTGGGGCCAACGTCCTGACTTTC

D gene: .
clone size: .
V gene: TRBV5-4
CDR3 length: 15
J gene: TRBJ2-1
CDR3 protein: CASSLDLSSYNEQFF
CDR3 DNA: TGTGCCAGCAGCTTGGACCTGAGCTCCTACAATGAGCAGTTCTTC

D gene: .
clone size: .
V gene: TRBV7-2
CDR3 length: 14
J gene: TRBJ2-3
CDR3 protein: CASSLVGGTDTQYF
CDR3 DNA: TGTGCCAGCAGCTTAGTTGGAGGCACAGATACGCAGTATTTT

D gene: .
clone size: .
V gene: TRBV6-5
CDR3 length: 14
J gene: TRBJ2-7
CDR3 protein: CASSMGRGSWKQYF
CDR3 DNA: TGTGCCAGCAGTATGGGACGGGGGTCTTGGAAGCAGTACTTC

D gene: .
clone size: .
V gene: TRBV14
CDR3 length: 13
J gene: TRBJ1-2
CDR3 protein: CASSRGQRYGYTF
CDR3 DNA: TGTGCCAGCAGCCGAGGACAGCGGTATGGCTACACCTTC

D gene: .
clone size: .
V gene: TRBV6-5
CDR3 length: 15
J gene: TRBJ2-1
CDR3 protein: CASSFGGGGYNEQFF
CDR3 DNA: TGTGCCAGCAGTTTTGGGGGAGGTGGATACAATGAGCAGTTCTTC

D gene: TRBD1
clone size: .
V gene: TRBV18
CDR3 length: 14
J gene: TRBJ1-1
CDR3 protein: CASSQDRGDTEAFF
CDR3 DNA: TGTGCCAGCTCGCAGGACAGGGGGGACACTGAAGCTTTCTTT